Each of the 19 T cell receptor beta chains below was sequenced from the same sample in a study of T-cell memory formation after mild COVID-19. TCRdb used MiXCR to reprocess the 5' RACE reads, holding one entry per CDR3 protein. This sample has 250,000 or so distinct CDR3 sequences; approximately 10% occur once, and the top ten carry around a fifth. Sequenced: PBMCs or a T cell subset sorted from them (not recorded which). These receptor sequences come from a young man who had mild COVID-19 (a few samples of this study predate the infection). Cell type and time point are not known.

This clonotype came up a few times. This chain links TRBV30 with TRBJ2-5, with 8 bases that match TRBD1. The CDR3 runs 13 residues. The germline gives CDR1 GTSNPN, CDR2 SVGIG (reference sequence). Germline trimming cut 3 bases from V and 5 bases from J; bases unmatched to any gene: 5. This chain's CDR3 is CAWSQGARETQYF. CDR3 DNA: TGTGCCTGGAGCCAGGGGGCGAGGGAGACCCAGTACTTC.

The chain combines TRBV20-1 with TRBJ1-5; no reliable D call. Germline lookup yields CDR1 DFQATT and CDR2 SNEGSKA (reference sequence). Trimming removed 5 bases at V and 0 bases at J, with 11 bases between. The CDR3 has 14 residues. The CDR3 is CSAQLLDSNQPQHF. The CDR3, as DNA: TGCAGTGCTCAATTGTTAGATAGCAATCAGCCCCAGCATTTT.

This clonotype was detected ten times or more. V usage is TRBV5-1 and J usage is TRBJ1-1; TRBD1 might be the D (6 bases). The CDR3 spans 15 residues. The germline V gene encodes CDR1 SGHRS and CDR2 YFSETQ. The V gene lost 1 base and the J gene lost 2 bases, with 12 bases spanning the gap. CDR3 in DNA: TGCGCCAGCAGCTTGTGGGCAGGGACAAACACTGAAGCTTTCTTT. Translated, it gives CASSLWAGTNTEAFF. Variable domain in full (rest from reference TRBV5-1 and TRBJ1-1): KAGVTQTPRYLIKTRGQQVTLSCSPISGHRSVSWYQQTPGQGLQFLFEYFSETQRNKGNFPGRFSGRQFSNSRSEMNVSTLELGDSALYLCASSLWAGTNTEAFFGQGTRLTVV.

V is TRBV5-1 and J is TRBJ2-7, with D unresolved. The CDR3 covers 14 residues. With 3 bases removed from V and 1 base from J, the gap between germline ends came to 11 bases. CDR1 SGHRS and CDR2 YFSETQ come from the germline V gene. CDR3: CASSSAWKSYEQYF. The CDR3 DNA sequence: TGCGCCAGCAGCTCGGCGTGGAAATCCTACGAGCAGTACTTC.

The chain recombines TRBV20-1 with TRBJ1-1; D is uncertain. Germline CDR1 and CDR2: DFQATT and SNEGSKA (reference sequence). V lost 0 bases to trimming and J lost 1 base, with 21 bases between them. The CDR3 is 18 amino acids. This CDR3 is CSARDIKAVGWWNTEAFF. As DNA, the CDR3 is TGCAGTGCTAGAGATATAAAAGCGGTGGGGTGGTGGAACACTGAAGCTTTCTTT.

A few counts support this clonotype. The chain recombines TRBV7-3 with TRBJ2-5; D is unresolved. Trimming stripped 4 bases from V and 4 bases from J, with 10 bases between. The CDR3 covers 13 residues. CDR1 and CDR2 (germline): SGHTA, FQGTGA. The CDR3 DNA follows: TGTGCCAGCAGCTCACTACCAGGAGAGACCCAGTACTTC. Encoded protein: CASSSLPGETQYF.

This clonotype was picked up a small number of times. The rearrangement uses TRBV6-5 and TRBJ2-3; TRBD2 matches at 16 bases. The CDR3 is 18 residues long. Trimming cost V 0 bases and J 4 bases; bases outside gene matches: 4. Germline-derived CDR1 and CDR2 are MNHEY and SVGAGI. CDR3 in amino acids: CASSYSGGLAGGPDTQYF. For the CDR3, the DNA is TGTGCCAGCAGTTACTCAGGGGGACTAGCGGGGGGGCCAGATACGCAGTATTTT.

The chain couples TRBV7-9 to TRBJ2-1; the match to TRBD2 covers 9 bases. There are 14 residues in the CDR3. Germline loops: CDR1 SEHNR, CDR2 FQNEAQ (reference sequence). Trimming took 8 bases from V and 5 from J; bases not matched to a gene: 7. Here the CDR3 reads CASHPSGGNNEQFF. The CDR3 coding sequence is TGTGCCAGCCACCCCAGCGGGGGGAACAATGAGCAGTTCTTC.

This clonotype was picked up a small number of times. The rearrangement uses TRBV18 and TRBJ2-3, with D tentatively TRBD2 (6 bases). The CDR3 has 16 residues. CDR1 is KGHSH, CDR2 LQKENI, per germline. V shed 5 bases and J shed 7 bases, with 22 bases lying between them. The CDR3, as DNA: TGTGCCAGCTCATCTCCGCCGGGGCGGGGTGATTATACGCAGTATTTT. Translating gives CASSSPPGRGDYTQYF.

This clonotype was seen more than once but under ten times. CDR3 sequence: CASSYPGGGNEQFF. In DNA, the CDR3 is TGTGCCAGCAGTTACCCCGGAGGAGGCAATGAGCAGTTCTTC. The chain recombines TRBV6-5 with TRBJ2-1, with D perhaps TRBD2 (5 bases). The CDR3 spans 14 residues. From germline, CDR1 is MNHEY and CDR2 SVGAGI. V lost 2 bases and J 6 bases, leaving 11 bases between the germline ends.

The table lists this clonotype with many counts. V is TRBV5-1 and J is TRBJ1-1, with D hard to call. Germline V lookup: CDR1 SGHRS, CDR2 YFSETQ. The CDR3 extends over 13 amino acids. Trimming took 2 bases from V and 7 from J, leaving 12 bases between them. The CDR3 DNA follows: TGCGCCAGCAGCTTCCCCGCTGCGGGTGAAGCTTTCTTT. Translating gives CASSFPAAGEAFF.

This clonotype was picked up many times. The V and J genes are TRBV5-1 and TRBJ2-5; no clear D gene. The CDR3 is 15 residues long. V lost 1 base and J 3 bases, leaving 13 bases between the germline ends. The germline V gene encodes CDR1 SGHRS and CDR2 YFSETQ. Here the CDR3 reads CASSLIDTKKETQYF. CDR3 DNA: TGCGCCAGCAGCTTGATCGACACCAAGAAAGAGACCCAGTACTTC.

This clonotype showed up just a few times. This chain links TRBV9 with TRBJ2-5; either TRBD1 or TRBD2 may fit D (5 bases each). The CDR3 runs 16 residues. With 3 bases removed from V and 2 bases from J, the gap between germline ends came to 17 bases. Germline V gives CDR1 SGDLS, CDR2 YYNGEE. CDR3: CASSAPTLGPQETQYF. Written as DNA, the CDR3 is TGTGCCAGCAGCGCGCCCACGCTGGGACCTCAAGAGACCCAGTACTTC.

V gene TRBV19 combines with J gene TRBJ1-1; TRBD1 matches at 8 bases. CDR1 is LNHDA, CDR2 SQIVND, per germline (reference sequence). Trimming took 9 bases from V and 4 from J; bases not matched to a gene: 7. This CDR3 has 13 amino acids. As DNA, the CDR3 is TGTGCCAGCCAGCGACAGGGGATCACTGAAGCTTTCTTT. The encoded protein is CASQRQGITEAFF.

At least ten counts were recorded for this clonotype. The chain recombines TRBV4-2 with TRBJ2-7; 10 positions match TRBD1. The CDR3 is 13 amino acids. V was pared by 4 bases and J by 5 bases, with 2 bases of the junction left unmatched. The V gene's germline CDR1 is LGHNA and CDR2 YNFKEQ. DNA of the CDR3: TGTGCCAGCAGCCCCGGGACAGGGGACGAGCAGTACTTC. It is translated as CASSPGTGDEQYF.

The chain has TRBV11-2 and TRBJ2-1, with 8 bases fitting TRBD1. Per germline, CDR1 SGHAT and CDR2 FQNNGV. The ends lost 3 bases at V and 5 bases at J; junction bases unmatched: 9. The CDR3 has 16 amino acids. CDR3 sequence: CASSFRGQGWNNEQFF. The DNA of the CDR3 is TGTGCCAGCAGCTTCCGAGGACAGGGTTGGAACAATGAGCAGTTCTTC.

This clonotype was seen repeatedly, ten times or more. The chain uses TRBV5-1 and TRBJ2-1, with D unresolved. The CDR3 covers 12 residues. The V end lost 2 bases, the J end lost 6 bases, and 6 bases lay between the germline ends. CDR1 and CDR2 (germline): SGHRS, YFSETQ. CDR3 nucleotide sequence: TGCGCCAGCAGCTTTAGTGGCAATGAGCAGTTCTTC. Protein: CASSFSGNEQFF.

For this clonotype: A much bigger clone sits one base away, suggesting this may be a read error. Here the CDR3 omits its conserved ending phenylalanine or tryptophan, so a read error is the likely source. V gene TRBV6-5 combines with J gene TRBJ2-5, with D perhaps TRBD2 (5 bases). The CDR3 has 15 amino acids. V shed 4 bases and J shed 2 bases, with 14 bases lying between them. The germline gives CDR1 MNHEY, CDR2 SVGAGI. CDR3 DNA sequence: TGTGCCAGCAGTTGGATTACTAGAGGGCAAGAGACCCAGTACTTA. Its translation is CASSWITRGQETQYL.

This clonotype was seen a few times. The chain has TRBV7-6 and TRBJ2-5; D tentatively fits TRBD1 or TRBD2 (6 bases each). The CDR3 consists of 14 residues. CDR1 and CDR2 from the germline V gene are SGHVS and FNYEAQ. The V and J ends lost 4 bases and 5 bases respectively, with 14 bases between them. In nucleotides, the CDR3 is TGTGCCAGCAGCTCAAGGGGGGCCGGGGAGACCCAGTACTTC. It specifies CASSSRGAGETQYF.